A single sample is the source of the 20 T cell receptor beta chains below, sequenced in a study of cytotoxic CD8 clonotypes in ibrutinib-treated CLL (dated by TCRdb to the early 2020s). The time point label, as the study defines it: roughly 25 months on ibrutinib. Libraries were built with the immunoSEQ multiplex PCR assay. The clones in this table, taken by TCRdb from immuneACCESS, are in-frame only. Not every clone is retained; where verified, under half of the shortfall comes from an unresolved V gene, and the cause of the rest is unknown. A total of 45,000 to 65,000 clones appear in this sample, around four fifths of them only once. The ten largest clones represent 20% of the sample. The material sequenced was PBMCs, taken after 24 months of ibrutinib treatment. These receptors were taken from a human donor with chronic lymphocytic leukemia.

The V call is TRBV28, the J call TRBJ2-7, with 8 bases aligning to TRBD1. Germline CDR1 MDHEN, CDR2 SYDVKM. The CDR3 has 15 residues. J gave up 6 bases and V 8 bases, and 15 bases lay outside the gene matches. CDR3 DNA: TGTGCCAGCGCCCGAGGGGACAGGCGGACAGTCGAGCAGTACTTC. Translated, it gives CASARGDRRTVEQYF.

V and J are TRBV6-1 and TRBJ1-5; D is unresolved. CDR3 length: 12 amino acids. Per germline, CDR1 MNHNS and CDR2 SASEGT. V shed 6 bases and J shed 5 bases, with 8 bases lying between them. CDR3 nucleotide sequence: TGTGCCAGCAGGGCTTTCGATCAGCCCCAGCATTTT. Protein sequence: CASRAFDQPQHF.

This chain uses TRBV30 with TRBJ2-1, with D tentatively TRBD1 (7 bases). Trimming cost V 5 bases and J 2 bases, with 13 bases left between them. Germline V CDR1 and CDR2: GTSNPN, SVGIG (reference sequence). The CDR3 has 14 amino acids. The CDR3 reads CAWLTRGAYNEQFF. In DNA form, the CDR3 reads TGTGCCTGGCTAACCAGGGGGGCCTACAATGAGCAGTTCTTC. Using reference TRBV30 and TRBJ2-1 for the parts outside the CDR3, the full variable domain is SQTIHQWPATLVQPVGSPLSLECTVEGTSNPNLYWYRQAAGRGLQLLFYSVGIGQISSEVPQNLSASRPQDRQFILSSKKLLLSDSGFYLCAWLTRGAYNEQFFGPGTRLTVL.

The chain employs TRBV7-2 and TRBJ1-5; D is ambiguous. Trimming cost V 3 bases and J 0 bases, with 9 bases left between them. Germline-derived CDR1 and CDR2 are SGHTA and FQGNSA. This CDR3 contains 15 residues. The CDR3 spells CASSFQSYSNQPQHF. The CDR3 nucleotides read TGTGCCAGCAGCTTTCAGTCATATAGCAATCAGCCCCAGCATTTT.

This sequence joins TRBV27 and TRBJ1-1; TRBD1 matches at 7 bases. V shed 6 bases, J shed 3 bases, and the junction held 13 bases outside the gene matches. The CDR3 totals 16 residues. From germline, CDR1 is MNHEY and CDR2 SMNVEV (reference sequence). CDR3: CASSRRQGGGHTEAFF. CDR3 bases: TGTGCCAGCAGCCGCCGACAGGGAGGGGGGCACACTGAAGCTTTCTTT.

The chain couples TRBV5-1 to TRBJ2-1, with 9 positions matching TRBD1. V was clipped by 4 bases and J by 15 bases; unmatched bases: 20. CDR3 length: 16 amino acids. Germline V lookup: CDR1 SGHRS, CDR2 YFSETQ. The CDR3 spells CASSKSGGTGISHGFF. DNA of the CDR3: TGCGCCAGCAGCAAATCAGGGGGGACAGGGATTTCCCACGGGTTCTTC. Combining the CDR3 with reference TRBV5-1 and TRBJ2-1 gives the whole variable domain KAGVTQTPRYLIKTRGQQVTLSCSPISGHRSVSWYQQTPGQGLQFLFEYFSETQRNKGNFPGRFSGRQFSNSRSEMNVSTLELGDSALYLCASSKSGGTGISHGFFGPGTRLTVL.

The rearrangement links TRBV7-8 to TRBJ2-1, with a possible D match to TRBD2 (5 bases). CDR1 SGHVS and CDR2 FQNEAQ come from the germline V gene. V dropped 3 bases and J dropped 9 bases, with 9 bases sitting between them. The CDR3 consists of 12 residues. The chain's CDR3 is CASSFAAGEQFF. The CDR3 DNA follows: TGTGCCAGCAGCTTTGCCGCGGGTGAGCAGTTCTTC.

This clone came up a few times. The V call is TRBV11-2, the J call TRBJ2-1; the D is unclear. V was pared by 2 bases and J by 0 bases, with 8 bases between. In germline, CDR1 is SGHAT, CDR2 FQNNGV. The CDR3 loop spans 15 amino acids. The CDR3 DNA sequence: TGTGCCAGCAGCTTACAGGTAACCTCCTACAATGAGCAGTTCTTC. Translating it yields CASSLQVTSYNEQFF.

The J gene is TRBJ2-1, the V gene TRBV25-1, with TRBD1 identical over 10 bases. The germline V gene has CDR1 MGHDK and CDR2 SYGVNS. CDR3 length: 17 residues. V dropped 6 bases and J dropped 7; count of bases not matched to a gene: 15. CDR3 in amino acids: CASSAIIGTGEINEQFF. CDR3 coding DNA: TGTGCCAGCAGCGCCATAATCGGGACAGGGGAAATTAATGAGCAGTTCTTC.

J is TRBJ2-1 and V is TRBV7-2; perhaps TRBD1 as D (5 bases). The germline V and J ends were trimmed by 3 bases and 1 base, with 16 bases remaining between them. This CDR3 is built from 17 residues. Looked up from germline, CDR1 is SGHTA and CDR2 is FQGNSA. Here the CDR3 DNA reads TGTGCCAGCAGCTTGGGTGAACAGGCCAGATCCTACAATGAGCAGTTCTTC. It encodes CASSLGEQARSYNEQFF.

The chain recombines TRBV27 with TRBJ2-5, with 10 positions matching TRBD2. Per germline, CDR1 MNHEY and CDR2 SMNVEV (reference sequence). Trimming cost V 5 bases and J 0 bases; bases outside gene matches: 6. The CDR3 has 16 amino acids. The CDR3 DNA follows: TGTGCCAGCAGTCCAGGACTAGCGGACTACCAAGAGACCCAGTACTTC. This codes for CASSPGLADYQETQYF.

The chain couples TRBV11-3 to TRBJ2-1; TRBD2 matches at 10 bases. The CDR3 totals 16 residues. V was pared by 1 base and J by 4 bases, with 4 bases of the junction left unmatched. The V gene's germline CDR1 is SGHNT and CDR2 YENEEA. CDR3 coding DNA: TGTGCCAGCAGCTTAGGGGGACTAGCGAGATACAATGAGCAGTTCTTC. This encodes CASSLGGLARYNEQFF.

The V call is TRBV4-2, the J call TRBJ1-1, with a possible D match to TRBD1 (6 bases). Germline V gives CDR1 LGHNA, CDR2 YNFKEQ. The CDR3 contains 18 residues. The V end lost 0 bases, the J end lost 5 bases, and 22 bases lay between the germline ends. CDR3 protein: CASSQDTGGIGKGTEAFF. Here the CDR3 DNA reads TGTGCCAGCAGCCAAGATACGGGGGGCATCGGAAAGGGTACTGAAGCTTTCTTT.

This rearrangement joins TRBV28 to TRBJ2-1, with D perhaps TRBD2 (5 bases). The CDR3 is 15 amino acids. V lost 2 bases and J 5 bases, leaving 13 bases between the germline ends. Germline assignment: CDR1 MDHEN and CDR2 SYDVKM. In nucleotides, the CDR3 is TGTGCCAGCAGTTTACCCGGGGTTCAGAACAATGAGCAGTTCTTC. It is translated as CASSLPGVQNNEQFF. Using reference TRBV28 and TRBJ2-1 for the parts outside the CDR3, the full variable domain is DVKVTQSSRYLVKRTGEKVFLECVQDMDHENMFWYRQDPGLGLRLIYFSYDVKMKEKGDIPEGYSVSREKKERFSLILESASTNQTSMYLCASSLPGVQNNEQFFGPGTRLTVL.

V usage is TRBV2 and J usage is TRBJ2-3, with D possibly being TRBD1 (6 bases). V gave up 7 bases and J gave up 6 bases, with 14 bases separating them. Germline CDR1 SNHLY, CDR2 FYNNEI. CDR3 length equals 13 residues. The CDR3 sequence is CASTGVDWDTQYF. In DNA, the CDR3 is TGTGCCAGCACAGGGGTAGATTGGGATACGCAGTATTTT.

The gene calls are TRBV2 and TRBJ2-7, with D perhaps TRBD1 or TRBD2 (5 bases each). Germline CDR1 is SNHLY and CDR2 is FYNNEI. The CDR3 runs 15 residues. V lost 8 bases and J 2 bases, leaving 19 bases between the germline ends. CDR3 nucleotides: TGTGCCAGCGTACTAGGCCAGGACACCGCCTACGAGCAGTACTTC. It is translated as CASVLGQDTAYEQYF.

The V gene is TRBV5-1, the J gene TRBJ1-2; 10 nucleotides agree with TRBD1. The CDR3 extends over 15 amino acids. V dropped 0 bases and J dropped 7; count of bases not matched to a gene: 6. Germline CDR1 and CDR2: SGHRS and YFSETQ. The CDR3 DNA sequence: TGCGCCAGCAGCTTGGCCGGGACAGGGGAATCTGGCTACACCTTC. Translated: CASSLAGTGESGYTF. The entire variable domain, with the rest obtained from reference TRBV5-1 and TRBJ1-2, is as follows: KAGVTQTPRYLIKTRGQQVTLSCSPISGHRSVSWYQQTPGQGLQFLFEYFSETQRNKGNFPGRFSGRQFSNSRSEMNVSTLELGDSALYLCASSLAGTGESGYTFGSGTRLTVV.

This chain links TRBV5-1 with TRBJ2-7, with TRBD2 as a possible D gene (6 bases). Per germline, CDR1 SGHRS and CDR2 YFSETQ. The CDR3 extends over 15 amino acids. V lost 0 bases, J lost 3 bases, and 13 bases lay in between. As DNA, the CDR3 is TGCGCCAGCAGCTTGGCAGGAGGGTCTCTCTACGAGCAGTACTTC. It specifies CASSLAGGSLYEQYF.

The rearrangement links TRBV18 to TRBJ1-1; possible D gene TRBD1, 6 bases. Trimming pared 5 bases from V and 1 base from J, leaving 11 bases between. The CDR3 sequence is 14 residues long. Germline CDR1 and CDR2: KGHSH and LQKENI. CDR3 sequence (DNA): TGTGCCAGCTCATGGGGACAAGGGAACACTGAAGCTTTCTTT. Its protein product is CASSWGQGNTEAFF.

The gene calls are TRBV7-2 and TRBJ2-1; 7 bases match TRBD2. Germline V gene data show CDR1 as SGHTA and CDR2 as FQGNSA. CDR3 length: 12 amino acids. Trimming at V came to 2 bases and at J to 9 bases, leaving 1 base not matched to a gene. CDR3 amino acids: CASSLSGGEQFF. DNA of the CDR3: TGTGCCAGCAGCTTATCGGGGGGTGAGCAGTTCTTC.